This T cell receptor (beta chain) derives from a study of blood T cell repertoires in COVID-19. At the level of the study: Samples of COVID-19 (acute and convalescent) were obtained from the United States, Italy and Spain.

Using immunoSEQ multiplex PCR, the repertoire was profiled, and TCRdb retains in-frame clones only, with some absent. This sample has 40,000 to 50,000 clones, with 70% to 80% found just once. CDR3 length: 17 residues. Germline loops: CDR1 SGHTA, CDR2 FQGTGA. The ends lost 2 bases at V and 3 bases at J; junction bases unmatched: 6. The table lists this clone with a count of one. The rearrangement uses TRBV7-3 and TRBJ2-1, with 11 bases identical to TRBD2. The origin of this receptor is a woman aged 65 to 85 with acute or convalescent COVID-19. Input material: peripheral blood. CDR3 sequence (DNA): TGTGCCAGCAGCTTACTCGCTAGCGGGGGGCACTACAATGAGCAGTTCTTC. The encoded protein is CASSLLASGGHYNEQFF.